This TCR beta chain was found in a study of T cell responses to AZD1222 COVID-19 vaccine (dated by TCRdb to about 2021). With regard to the full study: TCR sequencing covered about 230 trial participants: about 210 given two doses of AZD1222 and 26 given two doses of MenACWY control vaccine. Trial participants were enrolled by age into subgroups of 18-55, 56-69 and 70-plus years, and around 150, 29 and 61 TCR-sequenced participants, respectively, were included in these subgroups.

The CDR3 regions of human TCRbeta chains were analyzed by immunosequencing. The original methods were these. Repertoire TCRs were checked for matches against a reference library of SARS-CoV-2-specific TCRs that had been generated using the MIRA antigen-specificity platform. Breadth meant the fraction of unique TCRs that were SARS-CoV-2-associated, whereas depth meant the fraction of total T cells that were SARS-CoV-2-associated. Using the MIRA data, each spike-specific TCR was mapped to the spike region that the TCR reacts to and placed in a CD4 or CD8 class. Log10-transformed breadth and depth values were compared by one-way ANOVA with Sidak's multiple comparisons tests. TCRdb obtained this table from immuneACCESS and retained in-frame rearrangements with V and J assigned. These tables miss some clones; where compared with another copy, unresolved V genes account for less than half of the shortfall, and the remainder is unexplained. The DNA was the basis for D and trimming; V, J and clone size are from that table. The sample table records some 70,000 clones; 80% of these occur just once. The top ten constitute over 13% of the sample.

Findings and caveats that apply to the study as a whole: The whole spike protein was spanned by vaccine-associated CD4 TCRs, and dominant responses were seen in regions 160-218 and 743-854. Participants were mostly white British and included more females than males, and it was suggested by the authors that clonal diversity may have been underestimated. Reportedly, almost half of the unique spike-specific TCRs recognized epitopes lying outside the regions that are mutated in the B.1.351 and B.1.1.7 variants. Spike-specific TCR breadth and depth rose significantly after two AZD1222 doses compared with day 0 and with MenACWY recipients. In the small 56-69-year group, the increase in depth fell short of significance, most likely because of low power. Because no samples from the day 14 peak response were available, repertoires could be characterized only after the peak T cell response. Conclusions about previously exposed vaccinees were limited because only six AZD1222 recipients were SARS-CoV-2 seropositive at baseline.

The CDR3 runs 14 amino acids, cysteine and phenylalanine included. Only the CDR3 portion is preserved as DNA: 42 bases, with reading frame beginning at the first base. Looking up the germline V gene yields CDR1 MNHEY and CDR2 SVGAGI. Trimmed from V: 6 bases; trimmed from J: 6 bases; junction bases lacking a gene match: 8. In light of the paper, this sample's time point label describes: about 28 days (+/-7) after the second vaccine dose. AZD1222 recipients whose second dose came at about 4 weeks and those whose second dose came at about 12 weeks were combined into one group, since spike-specific TCR depth and breadth did not differ between the two schedules. Vaccinee samples came from UK trials COV001 and COV002, including a single-blind randomized controlled phase 2/3 trial of AZD1222 (ChAdOx1 nCoV-19) in healthy adults. For TCRbeta chain sequencing, PBMC samples from trial participants were taken at day 0 and at day 28 after the second dose.

As to this clone: Its antigen specificity is not known. Base qualities are not provided; no much larger clone lies one nucleotide away.

The V and J segments used are TRBV6-5 and TRBJ1-5; a stretch of 7 junction bases matches TRBD1. The source was peripheral blood, collected 28 days after the second AZD1222 dose. The source is an adult who received the AZD1222 COVID-19 vaccine. The CDR3 region: CASSNRGWSQPQHF. The sequenced DNA: TGTGCCAGCAGCAACAGGGGATGGAGTCAGCCCCAGCATTTT.